Following are 22 T cell receptor beta chains from one sample sequenced in a study of T cells in Graves' hyperthyroidism and ophthalmopathy. The TCR beta CDR3 regions underwent amplification using RNA transcripts as the source. The HTBI primer set served for first-round RT-PCR of the TCR CDR3. TCRdb re-analysed the multiplex PCR reads in MiXCR, keeping a single row per CDR3 protein. The sample lists 400,000 to 500,000 distinct CDR3 sequences; approximately 14% were seen once. Specimen: blood. Receptors were obtained from a woman younger than 30 with Graves' hyperthyroidism.

This clonotype was recorded a few times. V is TRBV7-2 and J is TRBJ2-7; the D is unclear. Trimming pared 9 bases from V and 0 bases from J, leaving 12 bases between. CDR3 length: 13 residues. The germline V gene has CDR1 SGHTA and CDR2 FQGNSA. CDR3 sequence reads: CASSIASSYEQYF. The CDR3 region has the DNA TGTGCCAGTAGTATAGCCAGCTCCTACGAGCAGTACTTC. Full variable domain (outside the CDR3, taken from reference TRBV7-2 and TRBJ2-7): GAGVSQSPSNKVTEKGKDVELRCDPISGHTALYWYRQSLGQGLEFLIYFQGNSAPDKSGLPSDRFSAERTGGSVSTLTIQRTQQEDSAVYLCASSIASSYEQYFGPGTRLTVT.

This clonotype was recorded at least ten times. The V and J genes are TRBV28 and TRBJ2-3; D gene unclear. This CDR3 is built from 13 residues. Trimming took 6 bases from V and 4 from J, leaving 11 bases between them. Germline V gene sequence: CDR1 MDHEN, CDR2 SYDVKM. The CDR3 here is CASSSFSPDTQYF. The CDR3 nucleotides are TGTGCCAGCAGCTCATTTAGCCCAGATACGCAGTATTTT.

The chain combines TRBV15 with TRBJ2-3, with unresolved D. The CDR3 length is 13 residues. CDR1 and CDR2 from the germline V gene are LNHNV and YYDKDF (reference sequence). Trimming cost V 3 bases and J 5 bases, with 9 bases left between them. The CDR3 loop reads CATSSPGEDTQYF. In nucleotides, the CDR3 is TGTGCCACCAGCAGTCCCGGAGAAGATACGCAGTATTTT.

Many counts were recorded for this clonotype. This chain links TRBV12-3 or TRBV12-4 with TRBJ1-6, with D maybe TRBD1 (6 bases). There are 14 residues in the CDR3. The ends were cut back, 6 bases at V and 10 bases at J, with 16 bases in the middle. CDR3 loop: CASSPRGVGSPLHF. The CDR3, as DNA: TGTGCCAGCAGCCCGAGGGGGGTGGGATCACCCCTCCACTTT.

This clonotype was picked up many times. The chain combines TRBV6-5 with TRBJ1-2, with 10 bases fitting TRBD1. CDR3 length: 15 amino acids. Per the germline V gene, CDR1 is MNHEY and CDR2 is SVGAGI. With V trimmed by 4 bases and J by 7 bases, 9 bases remained unmatched. CDR3 residues: CASSSGDRGLAGYTF. CDR3 DNA: TGTGCCAGCAGTTCAGGCGACAGGGGGCTGGCTGGCTACACCTTC.

In this sample, this clonotype turned up many times. The chain recombines TRBV13 with TRBJ1-2, with D perhaps matching TRBD1 (5 bases). The CDR3 runs to 12 residues. V lost 8 bases and J 4 bases, leaving 11 bases between the germline ends. Germline V CDR1 and CDR2: PRHDT, FYEKMQ (reference sequence). CDR3 sequence (DNA): TGTGCCAGCTCGGGCGGGGGCTATGGCTACACCTTC. Amino acids: CASSGGGYGYTF.

In its sample, this clonotype was seen many times. V usage is TRBV12-3 or TRBV12-4 and J usage is TRBJ1-1, with unresolved D. This CDR3 comprises 15 residues. Trimming took 3 bases from V and 4 from J, leaving 15 bases between them. In nucleotides, the CDR3 is TGTGCCAGCAGTTTCGGCGGCACCCTGGCCACTGAAGCTTTCTTT. Its protein is CASSFGGTLATEAFF.

This clonotype was picked up a small number of times. This sequence joins TRBV6-1 and TRBJ1-1; D is possibly TRBD1 (6 bases). The V end lost 5 bases, the J end lost 4 bases, and 14 bases lay between the germline ends. The germline V gene has CDR1 MNHNS and CDR2 SASEGT. This CDR3 region has 14 residues. For the CDR3, the DNA is TGTGCCAGCAGTCCCCAGGGGCCCCTCACTGAAGCTTTCTTT. Amino acid sequence: CASSPQGPLTEAFF.

This clonotype was found many times. The rearrangement joins TRBV6-1 to TRBJ2-7, with 10 bases identical to TRBD2. Germline values: CDR1 MNHNS, CDR2 SASEGT. The CDR3 runs 15 residues. With V trimmed by 5 bases and J by 0 bases, 4 bases remained unmatched. The CDR3 DNA sequence: TGTGCCAGCAGTAGTACTAGCGGGGACTCCTACGAGCAGTACTTC. It yields the protein CASSSTSGDSYEQYF.

This sequence joins TRBV5-1 and TRBJ2-7; 8 positions agree with TRBD2. Germline lookup yields CDR1 SGHRS and CDR2 YFSETQ. The ends lost 0 bases at V and 7 bases at J; junction bases unmatched: 6. This CDR3 is 14 amino acids long. CDR3 nucleotide sequence: TGCGCCAGCAGCTTGGTGGTTAGCGGGACTGAGCAGTACTTC. It specifies CASSLVVSGTEQYF.

In DNA form, the CDR3 reads TGTGCCAGCAGCCGAGGGGGTGGCGGCACAGATACGCAGTATTTT. Translation: CASSRGGGGTDTQYF. The chain employs TRBV5-5 and TRBJ2-3; D is perhaps TRBD1 (6 bases). V lost 4 bases and J 1 base, leaving 13 bases between the germline ends. Looked up from germline, CDR1 is SGHKS and CDR2 is YYEKEE (reference sequence). The CDR3 is 15 amino acids.

The chain uses TRBV4-3 and TRBJ2-1, with 13 bases that match TRBD2. The CDR3 consists of 16 residues. The germline V gene encodes CDR1 LGHNA and CDR2 YSLEER. V dropped 0 bases and J dropped 4; count of bases not matched to a gene: 0. CDR3 coding DNA: TGCGCCAGCAGCCAAGAGGGACTAGCGGGGTACAATGAGCAGTTCTTC. Translation gives CASSQEGLAGYNEQFF.

This sequence joins TRBV19 and TRBJ2-2, with 12 bases identical to TRBD1. The CDR3 is 14 amino acids. Germline CDR1 is LNHDA and CDR2 is SQIVND (reference sequence). V dropped 9 bases and J dropped 4; count of bases not matched to a gene: 3. The DNA for the CDR3 is TGTGCCAGCCGGGACAGGGGGCTCACCGGGGAGCTGTTTTTT. Residues: CASRDRGLTGELFF.

The CDR3 nucleotides read TGTGCCAGCAGCTTAGAGGGACAACCGAACAATCAGCCCCAGCATTTT. As protein: CASSLEGQPNNQPQHF. The V and J genes are TRBV7-9 and TRBJ1-5, with D possibly being TRBD1 (6 bases). Trimming removed 1 base at V and 3 bases at J, with 13 bases between. The CDR3 contains 16 residues. Germline V gene sequence: CDR1 SEHNR, CDR2 FQNEAQ (reference sequence).

About this clonotype: This clone may be a read error of a much larger clone one base away. The CDR3 DNA sequence: TGTGCCAGCAGACGATCCCTAGCGGGAGGGTCGGAGACCCAGTACTTC. Amino acids: CASRRSLAGGSETQYF. This chain uses TRBV6-2 or TRBV6-3 with TRBJ2-5; 12 nucleotides match TRBD2. CDR1 is MNHEY and CDR2 is SVGEGT in the germline V gene. With V trimmed by 6 bases and J by 5 bases, 10 bases remained unmatched. CDR3 size: 16 residues.

In this sample, this clonotype turned up many times. The chain joins TRBV5-1 to TRBJ2-3; the D gene is possibly TRBD1 (6 bases). The CDR3 spans 15 residues. The V and J ends lost 0 bases and 2 bases respectively, with 10 bases between them. Germline values: CDR1 SGHRS, CDR2 YFSETQ. The CDR3 sequence: CASSLAGQITDTQYF. CDR3 coding DNA: TGCGCCAGCAGCTTGGCTGGACAGATCACAGATACGCAGTATTTT.

This clonotype was seen a few times. The chain uses TRBV9 and TRBJ1-3, with D possibly matching TRBD1 (5 bases). Germline V CDR1 and CDR2: SGDLS, YYNGEE. V lost 5 bases and J 0 bases, leaving 12 bases between the germline ends. CDR3 length: 15 residues. The CDR3 protein is CASSVGGFSGNTIYF. CDR3 DNA sequence: TGTGCCAGCAGTGTGGGGGGGTTCTCTGGAAACACCATATATTTT.

This clonotype was observed a handful of times. The gene calls are TRBV6-1 and TRBJ2-2; D is perhaps TRBD1 (6 bases). V shed 8 bases and J shed 1 base, with 11 bases lying between them. The CDR3 contains 14 residues. The germline gives CDR1 MNHNS, CDR2 SASEGT. The CDR3 sequence is CASEEQGNTGELFF. The CDR3 region has the DNA TGTGCCAGCGAGGAACAGGGGAACACCGGGGAGCTGTTTTTT.

This clonotype was seen at least ten times. This sequence joins TRBV29-1 and TRBJ2-7, with 10 bases matching TRBD2. This CDR3 is 15 amino acids long. V lost 3 bases to trimming and J lost 1 base; unmatched junction nucleotides: 6. Germline V gene data show CDR1 as SQVTM and CDR2 as ANQGSEA. The DNA for the CDR3 is TGCAGCGTTGATGGCCTAGCGGGAGAGTCCTACGAGCAGTACTTC. This translates into CSVDGLAGESYEQYF.

This clonotype was seen more than once but under ten times. The V gene is TRBV19, the J gene TRBJ2-7; TRBD1 might be the D (6 bases). The V end was cut by 5 bases, the J end by 6 bases, with 14 bases between. There are 13 residues in the CDR3. CDR1 LNHDA and CDR2 SQIVND come from the germline V gene (reference sequence). CDR3 sequence: CASSAGTSFEQYF. For the CDR3, the DNA is TGTGCCAGTAGTGCCGGGACATCATTCGAGCAGTACTTC.

This clonotype showed up many times. J is TRBJ1-1 and V is TRBV7-2, with unresolved D. This CDR3 comprises 11 residues. Germline loops: CDR1 SGHTA, CDR2 FQGNSA. V was pared by 5 bases and J by 4 bases, with 5 bases between. In DNA form, the CDR3 reads TGTGCCAGCAGCAGTCTCACTGAAGCTTTCTTT. This gives the protein CASSSLTEAFF.

This clonotype was counted many times. The V and J genes are TRBV6-1 and TRBJ1-5; D is unresolved. Germline V gives CDR1 MNHNS, CDR2 SASEGT. This CDR3 spans 15 amino acids. V was trimmed by 2 bases and J by 5 bases, leaving 13 bases between them. Here the CDR3 DNA reads TGTGCCAGCAGTGAAAGGGCAAGGGCCTATCAGCCCCAGCATTTT. It yields the protein CASSERARAYQPQHF.